Listed here are 31 T cell receptor beta chains from one sample, sequenced in a study of shared T cell receptors in the human thymus. The data were produced by immunoSEQ multiplex PCR, yet TCRdb's version contains in-frame clones alone and is incomplete. The table has 540,000 or so clones, 75% to 85% seen once; the top ten hold around 0.012%. These data also formed part of another study, on human thymus T cells.

Specimen: thymocytes. The receptors originated from a boy less than two years old with a congenital heart defect.

V is TRBV5-4 and J is TRBJ2-5, with TRBD2 identical over 10 bases. With V trimmed by 9 bases and J by 5 bases, 16 bases remained unmatched. Germline values: CDR1 SGHNT, CDR2 YYREEE (reference sequence). This CDR3 comprises 16 residues. The CDR3 sequence: CATLPDVLAGVETQYF. The CDR3 DNA follows: TGTGCCACCTTGCCGGATGTGCTAGCGGGAGTTGAGACCCAGTACTTC.

This clone was observed a handful of times. V and J are TRBV4-2 and TRBJ1-3; TRBD1 might be the D (5 bases). The CDR3 loop spans 20 amino acids. Germline CDR1 LGHNA, CDR2 YNFKEQ. The V and J ends lost 0 bases and 0 bases respectively, with 21 bases between them. This chain's CDR3 is CASSQDFLGGDGYSGNTIYF. CDR3 bases: TGTGCCAGCAGCCAAGATTTTTTGGGGGGGGACGGGTACTCTGGAAACACCATATATTTT.

This chain links TRBV27 with TRBJ2-1, with 9 bases matching TRBD2. Germline V CDR1 and CDR2: MNHEY, SMNVEV (reference sequence). The J segment lost 0 bases and the V segment lost 6 bases, leaving 3 bases of the junction unmatched. The CDR3 is 15 amino acids. The chain's CDR3 is CASRAGGSSYNEQFF. CDR3 nucleotide sequence: TGTGCCAGCAGGGCGGGAGGGAGCTCCTACAATGAGCAGTTCTTC.

The chain has TRBV5-4 and TRBJ2-7; 9 bases are a match to TRBD2. V lost 2 bases, J lost 2 bases, and 5 bases stayed unmatched. CDR1 and CDR2 from the germline V gene are SGHNT and YYREEE (reference sequence). The CDR3 totals 15 residues. The CDR3 loop reads CASSFSGRIPYEQYF. In nucleotides, the CDR3 is TGTGCCAGCAGCTTTAGCGGGAGAATCCCCTACGAGCAGTACTTC.

V is TRBV7-2 and J is TRBJ2-7, with D tentatively TRBD1 (6 bases). Trimming removed 5 bases at V and 0 bases at J, with 11 bases between. CDR1 is SGHTA and CDR2 is FQGNSA in the germline V gene. The CDR3 has 14 amino acids. CDR3: CASSPPDSSYEQYF. For the CDR3, the DNA is TGTGCCAGCAGCCCCCCGGACAGCTCCTACGAGCAGTACTTC.

CDR3 in amino acids: CSVAHSWVAGEETQYF. DNA for the CDR3: TGCAGCGTTGCTCACTCCTGGGTAGCGGGAGAGGAGACCCAGTACTTC. This rearrangement joins TRBV29-1 to TRBJ2-5; 9 bases map to TRBD2. Unmatched junction bases numbered 14, after V lost 4 bases and J lost 5 bases. The CDR3 totals 16 residues. Germline assignment: CDR1 SQVTM and CDR2 ANQGSEA.

The J gene is TRBJ2-1, the V gene TRBV2, with a possible D match to TRBD2 (6 bases). The V end lost 8 bases, the J end lost 2 bases, and 13 bases lay between the germline ends. In germline, CDR1 is SNHLY, CDR2 FYNNEI. The CDR3 spans 14 residues. CDR3 DNA: TGTGCCAGCTGTCGGCTAGCGCCCTACAATGAGCAGTTCTTC. Protein: CASCRLAPYNEQFF. Full variable domain (rest looked up from reference TRBV2 and TRBJ2-1): EPEVTQTPSHQVTQMGQEVILRCVPISNHLYFYWYRQILGQKVEFLVSFYNNEISEKSEIFDDQFSVERPDGSNFTLKIRSTKLEDSAMYFCASCRLAPYNEQFFGPGTRLTVL.

The chain uses TRBV7-2 and TRBJ2-7; 7 bases map to TRBD2. The ends lost 4 bases at V and 0 bases at J; junction bases unmatched: 3. The germline V gene encodes CDR1 SGHTA and CDR2 FQGNSA. The CDR3 is 14 amino acids. CDR3 in DNA: TGTGCCAGCAGCTCGCGGGACTACTCCTACGAGCAGTACTTC. As protein: CASSSRDYSYEQYF.

Only a few counts were recorded for this clone. The chain recombines TRBV10-1 with TRBJ2-7, with D perhaps matching TRBD1 (6 bases). Germline V gene sequence: CDR1 WNHNN, CDR2 SYGVQD (reference sequence). CDR3 length: 15 amino acids. Trimming took off 6 bases at V and 4 bases at J, with 19 bases between the two ends. The CDR3 sequence: CASRLPGTPDYEQYF. The DNA of the CDR3 is TGCGCCAGCAGGTTACCCGGGACACCGGATTACGAGCAGTACTTC.

This clone has just a few counts. The chain carries TRBV4-3 and TRBJ1-1; 8 bases are shared with TRBD1. Per germline, CDR1 LGHNA and CDR2 YSLEER. This CDR3 contains 12 residues. V lost 3 bases, J lost 11 bases, and 5 bases stayed unmatched. The chain's CDR3 is CASSHNRGRAFF. The CDR3 bases are TGCGCCAGCAGCCATAACAGGGGGAGGGCTTTCTTT.

This clone was seen a few times. The V call is TRBV6-6, the J call TRBJ2-7; 8 bases are shared with TRBD1. Germline CDR1 MNHNY, CDR2 SVGAGI (reference sequence). The CDR3 is made up of 14 amino acids. Trimming removed 6 bases from V and 6 bases from J; junction bases left unmatched: 10. The CDR3 DNA follows: TGTGCCAGCAGCCCCAGGGGGCTATCCGGCGAGCAGTACTTC. Translated, it gives CASSPRGLSGEQYF.

The sample holds one count of this clone. This chain connects TRBV29-1 to TRBJ2-7, with a weak D call TRBD1 (6 bases). Germline CDR1 SQVTM, CDR2 ANQGSEA. Trimming shortened V by 6 bases and J by 6 bases, and 24 bases separated the two germline ends. CDR3 length: 15 amino acids. The CDR3 is CSVESSGAWGLEQYF. Here the CDR3 DNA reads TGCAGCGTCGAGAGCTCAGGGGCTTGGGGGCTCGAGCAGTACTTC.

The chain employs TRBV14 and TRBJ2-3; D perhaps matches TRBD1 (6 bases). The V end was cut by 4 bases, the J end by 0 bases, with 14 bases between. Germline V gives CDR1 SGHDN, CDR2 FVKESK. CDR3 size: 16 residues. In nucleotides, the CDR3 is TGTGCCAGCAGCCGTTACAGGGCCCGTAGCACAGATACGCAGTATTTT. Residues: CASSRYRARSTDTQYF.

V and J are TRBV5-1 and TRBJ2-4; the match to TRBD2 covers 7 bases. The V gene's germline CDR1 is SGHRS and CDR2 YFSETQ. The V gene end was trimmed by 0 bases and the J gene end by 6 bases; junction bases not matched to a gene: 6. The CDR3 covers 15 residues. The CDR3 sequence is CASSLGLAEANIQYF. In DNA form, the CDR3 reads TGCGCCAGCAGCTTGGGGCTAGCGGAGGCAAACATTCAGTACTTC.

The chain couples TRBV7-6 to TRBJ2-2; maybe TRBD2 (6 bases). The germline V gene has CDR1 SGHVS and CDR2 FNYEAQ. This CDR3 is built from 18 residues. Trimming shortened V by 9 bases and J by 2 bases, and 25 bases separated the two germline ends. The CDR3 region is CASSGTGTGVLNTGELFF. CDR3 bases: TGTGCCAGTAGCGGAACCGGGACGGGGGTTCTCAACACCGGGGAGCTGTTTTTT.

The V gene is TRBV6-5, the J gene TRBJ1-1; the D gene is possibly TRBD1 (6 bases). There are 13 residues in the CDR3. Germline V gives CDR1 MNHEY, CDR2 SVGAGI. Trimming removed 6 bases at V and 2 bases at J, with 10 bases between. This CDR3 reads CASRLDRNTEAFF. The CDR3 DNA reads TGTGCCAGCAGATTGGACAGAAACACTGAAGCTTTCTTT.

This CDR3 reads CASSQAASGRPSGANVLTF. The CDR3 nucleotides read TGCGCCAGCAGCCAAGCGGCTAGCGGGAGGCCCTCTGGGGCCAACGTCCTGACTTTC. The chain uses TRBV4-3 and TRBJ2-6; 11 bases agree with TRBD2. The CDR3 is 19 residues long. Germline CDR1 is LGHNA and CDR2 is YSLEER. The V and J ends lost 1 base and 0 bases, in that order; junction bases with no gene match: 5.

This rearrangement joins TRBV6-1 to TRBJ2-7; weak D call: TRBD1 (6 bases). This CDR3 spans 14 amino acids. The V end lost 2 bases, the J end lost 5 bases, and 13 bases lay between the germline ends. Looked up from germline, CDR1 is MNHNS and CDR2 is SASEGT. CDR3: CASSERQELHEQYF. The CDR3, as DNA: TGTGCCAGCAGTGAAAGACAGGAACTCCACGAGCAGTACTTC.

The V and J genes are TRBV14 and TRBJ1-1, with TRBD1 matching 8 bases. The CDR3 is made up of 20 amino acids. Per germline, CDR1 SGHDN and CDR2 FVKESK. Unmatched junction bases numbered 20, after V lost 0 bases and J lost 5 bases. The CDR3 bases are TGTGCCAGCAGCCAAGATGGACAGGGTAATCCCCTCAAGGAGAATACTGAAGCTTTCTTT. Translation gives CASSQDGQGNPLKENTEAFF.

The V and J genes are TRBV4-3 and TRBJ1-1; TRBD1 is a possible D gene (5 bases). The CDR3 totals 13 residues. V lost 0 bases and J 8 bases, leaving 10 bases between the germline ends. Germline CDR1 and CDR2: LGHNA and YSLEER. For the CDR3, the DNA is TGCGCCAGCAGCCAAGATCATAGGGGAGAAGCTTTCTTT. It specifies CASSQDHRGEAFF.

The chain uses TRBV4-1 and TRBJ2-1, with 12 positions matching TRBD2. CDR3 length: 18 amino acids. The germline gives CDR1 MGHRA, CDR2 YSYEKL. Germline trimming cut 4 bases from V and 6 bases from J; bases unmatched to any gene: 13. The CDR3 DNA sequence: TGCGCCAGCAGCCCCGACAGACTAGCGGGAGACGGAACCAATGAGCAGTTCTTC. It codes for CASSPDRLAGDGTNEQFF.

This chain connects TRBV4-3 to TRBJ2-7; D may be TRBD1 (5 bases). CDR3 length: 15 amino acids. Germline assignment: CDR1 LGHNA and CDR2 YSLEER. V was cut by 0 bases and J by 2 bases, with 11 bases left in between. DNA of the CDR3: TGCGCCAGCAGCCAAGAGGGCATAGGGGCCTACGAGCAGTACTTC. Encoded protein: CASSQEGIGAYEQYF.

This sequence joins TRBV5-4 and TRBJ2-7, with unresolved D. From germline, CDR1 is SGHNT and CDR2 YYREEE (reference sequence). V lost 3 bases to trimming and J lost 4 bases, with 14 bases between them. The CDR3 length is 14 residues. CDR3 sequence (DNA): TGTGCCAGCAGCTCCCCGGGTCCCGGGTACGAGCAGTACTTC. Translating gives CASSSPGPGYEQYF. The variable domain in full, completed from reference TRBV5-4 and TRBJ2-7, reads ETGVTQSPTHLIKTRGQQVTLRCSSQSGHNTVSWYQQALGQGPQFIFQYYREEENGRGNFPPRFSGLQFPNYSSELNVNALELDDSALYLCASSSPGPGYEQYFGPGTRLTVT.

This chain's CDR3 is CASGSKYEQYF. The CDR3 bases are TGTGCCAGCGGCTCAAAATACGAGCAGTACTTC. This chain uses TRBV6-5 with TRBJ2-7, with D unresolved. In germline, CDR1 is MNHEY, CDR2 SVGAGI. The V and J ends lost 8 bases and 4 bases respectively, with 9 bases between them. The length of the CDR3 is 11 residues.

The chain employs TRBV10-3 and TRBJ1-1; 8 bases map to TRBD1. Germline loops: CDR1 ENHRY, CDR2 SYGVKD. The CDR3 runs 16 residues. V lost 3 bases and J lost 2; bases outside the gene matches: 8. CDR3 nucleotide sequence: TGTGCCATCAGTGAAAGGGGGGCAGGGGGCAACACTGAAGCTTTCTTT. This encodes CAISERGAGGNTEAFF.

The chain joins TRBV28 to TRBJ2-7; 14 bases are a match to TRBD2. The CDR3 is 18 amino acids. V was clipped by 5 bases and J by 4 bases; unmatched bases: 13. Germline V gene data show CDR1 as MDHEN and CDR2 as SYDVKM. CDR3 bases: TGTGCCAGCAGTGCCCTACCGGGACTAGCGGGGGAAATGTACGAGCAGTACTTC. As protein: CASSALPGLAGEMYEQYF.

The chain joins TRBV7-2 to TRBJ2-4, with TRBD1 as a possible D gene (5 bases). This CDR3 has 16 residues. Germline V CDR1 and CDR2: SGHTA, FQGNSA. The ends were cut back, 1 base at V and 2 bases at J, with 12 bases in the middle. The CDR3 bases are TGTGCCAGCAGCTTAGGCCCCACAGGAACCAAAAACATTCAGTACTTC. Translating gives CASSLGPTGTKNIQYF. Filled out from reference TRBV7-2 and TRBJ2-4, the complete variable domain reads GAGVSQSPSNKVTEKGKDVELRCDPISGHTALYWYRQSLGQGLEFLIYFQGNSAPDKSGLPSDRFSAERTGGSVSTLTIQRTQQEDSAVYLCASSLGPTGTKNIQYFGAGTRLSVL.

CDR3 sequence reads: CATSSRPGYVLTF. CDR3 nucleotide sequence: TGTGCCACCAGCTCCCGGCCGGGGTACGTCCTGACTTTC. The chain combines TRBV15 with TRBJ2-6, with TRBD2 as a possible D gene (5 bases). The CDR3 extends over 13 amino acids. Germline assignment: CDR1 LNHNV and CDR2 YYDKDF (reference sequence). V was trimmed by 5 bases and J by 11 bases, leaving 13 bases between them.

The chain employs TRBV28 and TRBJ2-3; D ambiguous. V was clipped by 3 bases and J by 4 bases, with 8 bases between them. CDR3 length: 13 residues. Germline assignment: CDR1 MDHEN and CDR2 SYDVKM. In DNA, the CDR3 is TGTGCCAGCAGTTTGGGTCTAGCAGATACGCAGTATTTT. It codes for CASSLGLADTQYF.

The genes are TRBV28 and TRBJ2-7; 7 positions match TRBD1. The germline V gene has CDR1 MDHEN and CDR2 SYDVKM. Trimming removed 2 bases from V and 9 bases from J; junction bases left unmatched: 10. The CDR3 is 14 residues long. CDR3: CASSLSEGASAQYF. The CDR3 DNA reads TGTGCCAGCAGTTTAAGCGAGGGGGCCTCAGCGCAGTACTTC.

The chain is built from TRBV30 and TRBJ2-7, with TRBD1 matching 10 bases. The germline V gene encodes CDR1 GTSNPN and CDR2 SVGIG (reference sequence). This CDR3 spans 14 amino acids. V gave up 4 bases and J gave up 3 bases; unmatched junction bases: 6. The CDR3, as DNA: TGTGCCTGGACCCCGTGGGACAGGGGCTACGAGCAGTACTTC. Translation gives CAWTPWDRGYEQYF.